Sequencing of this T cell receptor (beta chain) was carried out in a study of cytomegalovirus exposure and HLA in healthy donors. The PCR had 60 Vbeta and 13 Jbeta primers. Data came from immunoSEQ multiplex PCR; TCRdb stores just in-frame clones and leaves some out. The data hold 150,000 to 200,000 clones, with around 75% observed a single time. Those who donated were healthy bone marrow donors. There were likely unrecorded immune exposures, though donors were nominally healthy when sampled. Trimming pared 0 bases from V and 4 bases from J, leaving 10 bases between. CDR1 SGHTS and CDR2 YDEGEE come from the germline V gene. This CDR3 spans 14 amino acids.

The clonotype was recovered from a woman between 25 and 40 years old in good health and CMV-seropositive. The sequencing input was PBMCs. The genes are TRBV5-8 and TRBJ2-5, with D maybe TRBD1 (5 bases). The CDR3: CASSLGQQRETQYF. The CDR3 nucleotides are TGTGCCAGCAGCTTGGGACAGCAACGAGAGACCCAGTACTTC.